This T cell receptor beta chain derives from a study of a mutant IDH1 vaccine in newly diagnosed glioma. About the study: All eight of the vaccinations patients received fell in weeks 1, 3, 5, 7, 11, 15, 19 and 23. Study-wide results and caveats: A vaccine-induced immune response developed in more than 85% of the patients.

Of note for this clone: The antigen remains undetermined.

Here immunoSEQ multiplex PCR was the method, and the copy in TCRdb shows in-frame clones only, minus some. The profile shows tens of thousands of clones, 55% to 75% of them singletons. Specified time point: week 11, during vaccination. The content of each vaccine dose was 300 ug of mutant IDH1 20-mer peptide, and topical imiquimod accompanied it. The CDR3 sequence is 15 residues long. Germline V gene sequence: CDR1 SEHNR, CDR2 FQNEAQ (reference sequence). Trimming took 5 bases from V and 3 from J; bases not matched to a gene: 8. This TCR was sampled from a young man with glioma. Some clones in this sample may be carry-over from other donors' samples. Material: peripheral blood mononuclear cells (PBMCs), obtained from a glioma patient whose treatment included an IDH1 peptide vaccine. The rearrangement links TRBV7-9 to TRBJ2-7; 9 positions match TRBD1. The CDR3 sequence: CASSPTQGAIYEQYF. The DNA for the CDR3 is TGTGCCAGCAGCCCTACACAGGGGGCCATCTACGAGCAGTACTTC.